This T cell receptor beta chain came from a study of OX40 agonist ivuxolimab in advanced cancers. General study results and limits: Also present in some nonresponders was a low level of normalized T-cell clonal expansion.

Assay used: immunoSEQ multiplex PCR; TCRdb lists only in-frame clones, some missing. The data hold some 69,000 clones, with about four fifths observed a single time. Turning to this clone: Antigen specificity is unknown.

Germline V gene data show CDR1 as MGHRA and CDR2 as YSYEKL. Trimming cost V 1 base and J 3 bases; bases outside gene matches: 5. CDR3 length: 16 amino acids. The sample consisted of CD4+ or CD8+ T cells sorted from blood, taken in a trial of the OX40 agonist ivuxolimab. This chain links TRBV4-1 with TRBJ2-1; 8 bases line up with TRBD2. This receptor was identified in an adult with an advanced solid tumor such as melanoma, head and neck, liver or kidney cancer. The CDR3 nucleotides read TGCGCCAGCAGCCAAGCCGCCAGCGGGGGCTACAATGAGCAGTTCTTC. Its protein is CASSQAASGGYNEQFF.